Only a few counts were recorded for the clone carrying this T cell receptor beta chain. As yet, its antigen is unknown. The CDR3 is made up of 16 amino acids. V shed 8 bases and J 0 bases; nucleotides not matched to a gene: 13. Germline CDR1 SGHRS, CDR2 YFSETQ. The sample belongs to a study of cytomegalovirus exposure and HLA in healthy donors. Study-level results: In a later analysis, HLA-C alleles had the fewest associated TCRs, DRB1 alleles the most. Several V segments, TRBV6-2 and TRBV6-3 among them, could not be told apart and were dropped. Likely technical artifact: a cluster of highly shared sequence variants.

The PCR used 60 Vbeta and 13 Jbeta primers. Profiling relied on immunoSEQ multiplex PCR, and the TCRdb table lists in-frame clones only, not all of them. In the table there are roughly 110,000 clones, 77% of which are singletons. The sample was PBMCs. The receptor's source is a man aged 35 to 55 in good health and CMV-seropositive. The chain uses TRBV5-1 and TRBJ1-2, with 7 bases fitting TRBD1. DNA of the CDR3: TGCGCCAGTCGGGACAGCCCCTCGGGTCCTAACTATGGCTACACCTTC. It specifies CASRDSPSGPNYGYTF.